These 22 T cell receptor beta chains were sequenced from one sample in a study of spatial heterogeneity in lung cancer. Indicated time point: sample taken at primary tumor resection. Sequencing covered unsorted whole RNA taken from tumor, nontumor lung or frozen PBMC. TCRdb passed the 5' RACE reads through MiXCR, listing each CDR3 protein once. The data contain 85,000 to 100,000 distinct CDR3 sequences, approximately 12% of them seen just once; the ten biggest clones take up 35% to 45%. This specimen was PBMCs, taken at surgery. The receptors originated from a male donor with early-stage non-small cell lung cancer.

This chain uses TRBV6-5 with TRBJ1-4; D not resolved. Germline values: CDR1 MNHEY, CDR2 SVGAGI. Trimming took 0 bases from V and 7 from J, leaving 12 bases between them. The CDR3 length is 15 residues. CDR3 nucleotides: TGTGCCAGCAGTTACTCCATAGGGAAAAGTGAAAAACTGTTTTTT. Protein product: CASSYSIGKSEKLFF.

A few counts support this clonotype. The chain has TRBV7-6 and TRBJ2-7, with 8 bases aligning to TRBD1. The CDR3 totals 14 residues. In germline, CDR1 is SGHVS, CDR2 FNYEAQ. With V trimmed by 5 bases and J by 5 bases, 8 bases remained unmatched. The CDR3: CASSPRGPSHEQYF. The CDR3 nucleotides read TGTGCCAGCAGCCCCAGGGGGCCTAGCCACGAGCAGTACTTC.

This clonotype has a handful of counts. V is TRBV25-1 and J is TRBJ2-3; TRBD2 might be the D (6 bases). This CDR3 region has 13 residues. Germline loops: CDR1 MGHDK, CDR2 SYGVNS. V gave up 2 bases and J gave up 4 bases, with 7 bases separating them. Here the CDR3 DNA reads TGTGCCAGCAGTGAACGCGGGGCAGATACGCAGTATTTT. This gives the protein CASSERGADTQYF.

This clonotype was seen a few times. This sequence joins TRBV5-1 and TRBJ2-3, with TRBD2 identical over 12 bases. The CDR3 runs to 15 residues. Germline CDR1 and CDR2: SGHRS and YFSETQ. V lost 1 base to trimming and J lost 4 bases; unmatched junction nucleotides: 1. The CDR3 DNA follows: TGCGCCAGCAGCTTGCCTAGCGGGGGGGCAGATACGCAGTATTTT. It is translated as CASSLPSGGADTQYF.

This clonotype was counted a single time. The chain recombines TRBV20-1 with TRBJ1-1; D is ambiguous. CDR3 length: 13 amino acids. From germline, CDR1 is DFQATT and CDR2 SNEGSKA (reference sequence). The CDR3 protein is CTKMDARNTEAFF. The CDR3 nucleotides are TGCACAAAAATGGACGCCCGGAACACTGAAGCTTTCTTT.

The rearrangement links TRBV9 to TRBJ2-7; 9 positions match TRBD1. The V and J ends lost 0 bases and 4 bases, in that order; junction bases with no gene match: 8. Germline CDR1 is SGDLS and CDR2 is YYNGEE. The CDR3 extends over 16 amino acids. The DNA of the CDR3 is TGTGCCAGCAGCGTAGCTACACAGGGGGCTGATTACGAGCAGTACTTC. Its protein is CASSVATQGADYEQYF.

This clonotype was picked up a small number of times. The rearrangement uses TRBV28 and TRBJ1-5, with unresolved D. The CDR3 is 15 residues long. Between the trimmed V and J ends, which lost 6 bases and 1 base, there was a span of 13 bases. Germline V gene lookup returns CDR1 MDHEN and CDR2 SYDVKM. CDR3 sequence: CASSPQDRSNQPQHF. CDR3 nucleotides: TGTGCCAGCAGCCCCCAGGATAGGAGCAATCAGCCCCAGCATTTT.

This clonotype was seen at least ten times. The chain employs TRBV28 and TRBJ2-3, with D possibly TRBD1 on 5 matching bases. Germline V gene data show CDR1 as MDHEN and CDR2 as SYDVKM. The CDR3 runs 13 residues. V was trimmed by 5 bases and J by 5 bases, leaving 11 bases between them. The CDR3 protein is CASSLRQIDTQYF. The DNA for the CDR3 is TGTGCCAGCAGTCTCCGACAGATAGATACGCAGTATTTT.

The J gene is TRBJ2-5, the V gene TRBV6-6; the D gene is possibly TRBD1 (5 bases). Trimming took 6 bases from V and 2 from J, leaving 16 bases between them. Per the germline V gene, CDR1 is MNHNY and CDR2 is SVGAGI (reference sequence). The CDR3 is 15 amino acids. CDR3 nucleotides: TGTGCCAGCAGCCTGGACGGACACTCACAAGAGACCCAGTACTTC. This translates into CASSLDGHSQETQYF.

A few counts support this clonotype. The V call is TRBV7-9, the J call TRBJ2-5, with 8 bases lining up with TRBD1. The CDR3 consists of 16 residues. Unmatched junction bases numbered 7, after V lost 3 bases and J lost 1 base. Germline lookup yields CDR1 SEHNR and CDR2 FQNEAQ (reference sequence). The CDR3 DNA reads TGTGCCAGCAGCTTTCGGACAGGGCCCACCCAAGAGACCCAGTACTTC. Residues: CASSFRTGPTQETQYF.

Ten or more counts support this clonotype. The gene calls are TRBV10-3 and TRBJ2-3, with a possible D match to TRBD1 (5 bases). Germline V gives CDR1 ENHRY, CDR2 SYGVKD. The V and J ends lost 10 bases and 3 bases respectively, with 14 bases between them. The CDR3 has 13 residues. The CDR3 nucleotides read TGTGCCAGCAGGGTCGACGGGACAGATACGCAGTATTTT. Protein product: CASRVDGTDTQYF.

In this sample, this clonotype turned up once. This chain uses TRBV28 with TRBJ2-2; unclear D gene. The germline V gene has CDR1 MDHEN and CDR2 SYDVKM. The V gene lost 7 bases and the J gene lost 2 bases, with 14 bases spanning the gap. There are 15 residues in the CDR3. CDR3 sequence reads: CASNPMGLNTGELFF. The CDR3 DNA reads TGTGCCAGCAACCCCATGGGCCTTAACACCGGGGAGCTGTTTTTT. Using reference TRBV28 and TRBJ2-2 for the parts outside the CDR3, the full variable domain is DVKVTQSSRYLVKRTGEKVFLECVQDMDHENMFWYRQDPGLGLRLIYFSYDVKMKEKGDIPEGYSVSREKKERFSLILESASTNQTSMYLCASNPMGLNTGELFFGEGSRLTVL.

This chain connects TRBV7-9 to TRBJ2-5; the D is unclear. The CDR3 consists of 14 residues. V was pared by 5 bases and J by 7 bases, with 17 bases between. The V gene's germline CDR1 is SEHNR and CDR2 FQNEAQ (reference sequence). The chain's CDR3 is CASSTQILEGTQYF. CDR3 coding DNA: TGTGCCAGCAGCACCCAGATATTGGAAGGGACCCAGTACTTC.

The V gene is TRBV7-6, the J gene TRBJ1-6; 8 bases are shared with TRBD1. The V segment lost 6 bases and the J segment 7 bases; nucleotides outside the gene matches: 17. In germline, CDR1 is SGHVS, CDR2 FNYEAQ. The CDR3 is made up of 18 amino acids. CDR3 coding DNA: TGTGCCAGCAGTCGAAGACCTTCCGCTACAGGGGGAAATTCACCCCTCCACTTT. It is translated as CASSRRPSATGGNSPLHF.

This clonotype was seen more than once but under ten times. This sequence joins TRBV15 and TRBJ2-5; TRBD2 matches 7 bases. The CDR3 runs to 18 residues. In germline, CDR1 is LNHNV, CDR2 YYDKDF (reference sequence). The J segment lost 2 bases and the V segment lost 1 base, leaving 13 bases of the junction unmatched. CDR3 DNA: TGTGCCACCAGCAGAGGACAGTTAGCGGGTGGACCACAAGAGACCCAGTACTTC. This encodes CATSRGQLAGGPQETQYF.

This clonotype was seen only a few times. J is TRBJ1-1 and V is TRBV3-1; TRBD1 might be the D (5 bases). In germline, CDR1 is LGHDT, CDR2 YNNKEL (reference sequence). The CDR3 loop spans 14 amino acids. V gave up 3 bases and J gave up 0 bases, with 8 bases separating them. DNA of the CDR3: TGTGCCAGCAGCCACCGACAGATGAACACTGAAGCTTTCTTT. This codes for CASSHRQMNTEAFF.

This clonotype was counted at least ten times. This rearrangement joins TRBV6-5 to TRBJ1-5; 9 positions agree with TRBD1. J lost 7 bases, V lost 5 bases, and 9 bases had no gene match. The CDR3 runs 15 residues. The germline gives CDR1 MNHEY, CDR2 SVGAGI. The CDR3 DNA reads as TGTGCCAGCAGTACCCGGGACAGGGCAGGACAGCCCCAGCATTTT. The encoded protein is CASSTRDRAGQPQHF.

The chain is built from TRBV7-2 and TRBJ2-2, with TRBD2 matching over 10 bases. V lost 4 bases to trimming and J lost 8 bases; unmatched junction nucleotides: 7. This CDR3 is built from 15 residues. Germline V gives CDR1 SGHTA, CDR2 FQGNSA. CDR3 protein: CASSSHLAGAGELFF. The CDR3, as DNA: TGTGCCAGCAGCTCACATCTAGCGGGAGCTGGGGAGCTGTTTTTT.

This clonotype occurred a few times. The chain has TRBV10-3 and TRBJ1-6; D is unclear. The ends were cut back, 3 bases at V and 9 bases at J, with 15 bases in the middle. CDR1 and CDR2 from the germline V gene are ENHRY and SYGVKD. The CDR3 covers 15 residues. Here the CDR3 reads CAISDADLVVSPLHF. For the CDR3, the DNA is TGTGCCATCAGTGATGCTGACCTAGTGGTTTCACCCCTCCACTTT.

The CDR3 spells CASSLAIGGTSEQYF. The CDR3 coding sequence is TGCGCCAGCAGCTTGGCCATTGGCGGGACCTCCGAGCAGTACTTC. The chain joins TRBV5-1 to TRBJ2-7; TRBD2 is a possible D gene (6 bases). V was shortened by 0 bases and J by 6 bases, with 16 bases between the two germline ends. The germline V gene has CDR1 SGHRS and CDR2 YFSETQ. The length of the CDR3 is 15 residues.

In this sample, this clonotype turned up many times. The chain recombines TRBV7-9 with TRBJ2-7; 7 bases map to TRBD1. CDR1 and CDR2 from the germline V gene are SEHNR and FQNEAQ (reference sequence). There are 15 residues in the CDR3. With 5 bases clipped from V and 5 bases from J, the junction kept 12 bases outside the gene matches. The CDR3 sequence is CASSPSGTVIHEQYF. As DNA, the CDR3 is TGTGCCAGCAGCCCGTCCGGGACAGTAATCCACGAGCAGTACTTC.

This clonotype came up a few times. One end of the junction does not line up with germline, which may come from a read error. The rearrangement uses TRBV9 and TRBJ1-4; D possibly corresponds to TRBD1 (5 bases). The germline V gene has CDR1 SGDLS and CDR2 YYNGEE. The CDR3 is 15 amino acids. Here the CDR3 reads CASSEGPHSKEKLFF. The CDR3 DNA reads as TGTGCCAGCAGCGAGGGACCTCACTCTAAAGAAAAACTGTTTTTT.